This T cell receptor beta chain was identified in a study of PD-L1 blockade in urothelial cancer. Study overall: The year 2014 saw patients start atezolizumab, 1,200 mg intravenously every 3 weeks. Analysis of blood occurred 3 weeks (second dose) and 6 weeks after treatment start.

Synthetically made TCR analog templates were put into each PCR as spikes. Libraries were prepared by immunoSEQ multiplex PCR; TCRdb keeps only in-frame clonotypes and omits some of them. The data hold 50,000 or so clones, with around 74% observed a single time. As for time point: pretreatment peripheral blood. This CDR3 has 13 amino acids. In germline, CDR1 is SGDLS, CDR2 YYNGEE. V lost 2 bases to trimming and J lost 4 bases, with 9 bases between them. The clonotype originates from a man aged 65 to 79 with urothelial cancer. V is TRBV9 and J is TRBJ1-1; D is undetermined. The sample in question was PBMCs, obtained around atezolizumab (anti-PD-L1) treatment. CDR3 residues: CASSVSPGTEAFF. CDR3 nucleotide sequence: TGTGCCAGCAGCGTGTCCCCAGGCACTGAAGCTTTCTTT.